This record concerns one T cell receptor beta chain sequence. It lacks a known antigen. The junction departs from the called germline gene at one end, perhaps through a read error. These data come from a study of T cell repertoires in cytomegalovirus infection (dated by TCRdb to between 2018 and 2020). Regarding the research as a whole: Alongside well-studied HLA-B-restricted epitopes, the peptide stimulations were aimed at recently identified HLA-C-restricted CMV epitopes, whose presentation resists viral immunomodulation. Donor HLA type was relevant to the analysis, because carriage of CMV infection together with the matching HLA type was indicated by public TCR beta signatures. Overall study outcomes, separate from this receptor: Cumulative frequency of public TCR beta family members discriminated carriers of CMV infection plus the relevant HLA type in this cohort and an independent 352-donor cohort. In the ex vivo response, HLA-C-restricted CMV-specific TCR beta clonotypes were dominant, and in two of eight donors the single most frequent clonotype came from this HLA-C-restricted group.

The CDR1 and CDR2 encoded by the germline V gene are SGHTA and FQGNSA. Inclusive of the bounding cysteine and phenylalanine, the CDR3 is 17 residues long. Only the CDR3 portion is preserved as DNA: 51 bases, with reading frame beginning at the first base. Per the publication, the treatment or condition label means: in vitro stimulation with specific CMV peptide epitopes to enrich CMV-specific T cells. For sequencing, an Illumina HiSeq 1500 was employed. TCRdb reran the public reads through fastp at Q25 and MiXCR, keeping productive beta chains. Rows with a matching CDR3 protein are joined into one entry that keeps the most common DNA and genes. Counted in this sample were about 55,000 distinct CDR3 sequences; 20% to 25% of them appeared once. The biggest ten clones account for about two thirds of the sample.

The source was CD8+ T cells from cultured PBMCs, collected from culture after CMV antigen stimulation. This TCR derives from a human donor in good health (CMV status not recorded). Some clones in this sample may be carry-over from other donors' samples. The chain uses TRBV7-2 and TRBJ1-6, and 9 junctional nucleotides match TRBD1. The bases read TGTGCCAGCAGCTTAGGGAGGACAGGGGAGAATAACTCACCCCTCCACTTT. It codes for CASSLGRTGENNSPLHF.